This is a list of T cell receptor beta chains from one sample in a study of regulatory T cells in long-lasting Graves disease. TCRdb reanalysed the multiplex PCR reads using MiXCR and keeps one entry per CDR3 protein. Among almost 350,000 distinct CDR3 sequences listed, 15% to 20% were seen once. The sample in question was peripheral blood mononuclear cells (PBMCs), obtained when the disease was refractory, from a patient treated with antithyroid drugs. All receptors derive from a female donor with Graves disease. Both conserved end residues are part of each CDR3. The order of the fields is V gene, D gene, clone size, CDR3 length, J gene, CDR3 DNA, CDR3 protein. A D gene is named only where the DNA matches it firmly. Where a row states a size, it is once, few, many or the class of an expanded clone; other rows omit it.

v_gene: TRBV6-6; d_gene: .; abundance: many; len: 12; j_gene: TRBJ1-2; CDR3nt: TGTGCCAGCAGTTACTCGGGGCAGGGCCACACCTTC; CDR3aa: CASSYSGQGHTF
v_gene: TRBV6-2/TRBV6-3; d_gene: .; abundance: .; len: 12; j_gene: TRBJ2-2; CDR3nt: TGTGCCGTCCGGAGGAACACCGGGGAGCTGTTTTTT; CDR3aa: CAVRRNTGELFF
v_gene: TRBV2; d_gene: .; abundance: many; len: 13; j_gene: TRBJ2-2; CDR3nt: TGTGCCAGCAGTCCGGACAGCACCGGGGAGCTGTTTTTT; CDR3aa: CASSPDSTGELFF
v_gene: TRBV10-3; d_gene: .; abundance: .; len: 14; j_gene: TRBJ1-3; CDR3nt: TGTGCCATCAGTGAGTCCCGCTCTGGAAACACCACATATTTT; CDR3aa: CAISESRSGNTTYF
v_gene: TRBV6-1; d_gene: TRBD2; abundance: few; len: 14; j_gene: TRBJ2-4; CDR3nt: TGTGCCAGCAGGGGAAGCGGGGGAGAAAACATTCAGTACTTC; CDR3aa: CASRGSGGENIQYF
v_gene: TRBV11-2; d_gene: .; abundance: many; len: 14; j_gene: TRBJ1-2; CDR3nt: TGTGCCAGCAGCCAGCCGTCGGGGATCTATGGCTACACCTTC; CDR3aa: CASSQPSGIYGYTF
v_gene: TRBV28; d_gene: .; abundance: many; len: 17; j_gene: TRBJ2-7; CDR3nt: TGTGCCAGCAACTCCGGCACCCTGGCAGCCTCTACCTACGAGCAGTACTTC; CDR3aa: CASNSGTLAASTYEQYF
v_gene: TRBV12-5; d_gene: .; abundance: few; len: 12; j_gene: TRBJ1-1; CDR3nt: TGTGCTAGTGGTTTGGCGAGGGGTGAAGCTTTCTTT; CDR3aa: CASGLARGEAFF
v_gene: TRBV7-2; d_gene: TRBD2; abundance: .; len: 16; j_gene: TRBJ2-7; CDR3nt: TGTGCCAGCAGCTTAGGACTAGCGGGAGCCGCCTACGAGCAGTACTTC; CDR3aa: CASSLGLAGAAYEQYF
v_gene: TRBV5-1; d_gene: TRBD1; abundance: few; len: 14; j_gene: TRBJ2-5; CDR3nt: TGCGCCAGCAGCTCGTTCAGGGGGATAGAGACCCAGTACTTC; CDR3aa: CASSSFRGIETQYF
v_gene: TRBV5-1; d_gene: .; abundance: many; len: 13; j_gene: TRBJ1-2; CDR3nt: TGCGCCAGCAGTGGGACGGAGGACTATGGCTACACCTTC; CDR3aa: CASSGTEDYGYTF
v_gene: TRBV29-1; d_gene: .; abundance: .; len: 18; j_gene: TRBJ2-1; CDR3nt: TGCAGCGTTGATAAGTTGGTGACACAGGGCCGGACCTACAATGAGCAGTTCTTC; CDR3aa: CSVDKLVTQGRTYNEQFF
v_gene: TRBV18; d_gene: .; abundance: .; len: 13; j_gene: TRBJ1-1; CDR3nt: TGTGCCAGCTGTCTGGAAGGGAACACTGAAGCTTTCTTT; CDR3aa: CASCLEGNTEAFF
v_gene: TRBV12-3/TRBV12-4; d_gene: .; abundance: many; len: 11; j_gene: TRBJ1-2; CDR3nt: TGTGCCAGCAGCCTGCACGATGGCTACACCTTC; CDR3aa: CASSLHDGYTF
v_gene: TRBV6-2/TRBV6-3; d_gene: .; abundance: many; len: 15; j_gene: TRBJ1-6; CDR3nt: TGTGCCAGCAGTTTGGTGGCAGGACTTAATTCACCCCTCCACTTT; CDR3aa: CASSLVAGLNSPLHF
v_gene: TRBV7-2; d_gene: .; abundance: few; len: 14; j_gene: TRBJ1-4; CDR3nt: TGTGCCAGCAGCCATTCCAGGGGTGGGGAAAAACTGTTTTTT; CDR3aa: CASSHSRGGEKLFF
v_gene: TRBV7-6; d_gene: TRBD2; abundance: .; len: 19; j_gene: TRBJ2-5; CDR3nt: TGTGCCAGCACTTTGGGGATCGGACTAGCGGGGTTTGGAGCGGAGACCCAGTACTTC; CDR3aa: CASTLGIGLAGFGAETQYF
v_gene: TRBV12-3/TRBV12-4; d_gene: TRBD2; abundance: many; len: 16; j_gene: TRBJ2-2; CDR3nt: TGTGCCAGCAGTCGGGTAGCGGGGGAAGACACCGGGGAGCTGTTTTTT; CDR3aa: CASSRVAGEDTGELFF
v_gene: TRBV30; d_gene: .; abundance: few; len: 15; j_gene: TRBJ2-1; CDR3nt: TGTGCCTGGAACCTCGTGGGGGCCGTCTACAATGAGCAGTTCTTC; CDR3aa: CAWNLVGAVYNEQFF
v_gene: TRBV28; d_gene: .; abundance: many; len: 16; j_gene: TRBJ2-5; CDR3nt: TGTGCCAGCAGATATCGACCGGGACATGGTAGAGAGACCCAGTACTTC; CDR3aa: CASRYRPGHGRETQYF
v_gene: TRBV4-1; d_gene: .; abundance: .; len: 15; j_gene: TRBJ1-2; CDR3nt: TGCGCCAGCAGCCAAGAATCAAGGGGCAGCTATGGCTACACCTTC; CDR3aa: CASSQESRGSYGYTF
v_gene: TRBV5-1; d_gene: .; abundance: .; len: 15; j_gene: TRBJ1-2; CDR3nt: TGCGCCAGCAGCCTAAACAGGGCTTCTAACTATGGCTACACCTTC; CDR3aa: CASSLNRASNYGYTF
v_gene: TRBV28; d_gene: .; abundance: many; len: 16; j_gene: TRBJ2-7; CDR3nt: TGTGCCAGCAGTTTATTTGGGACAATTACCCCCTACGAGCAGTACTTC; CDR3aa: CASSLFGTITPYEQYF
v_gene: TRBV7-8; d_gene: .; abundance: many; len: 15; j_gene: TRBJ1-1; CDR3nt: TGTGCCAGCAGCTTAGAGGATGGGTTGAACACTGAAGCTTTCTTT; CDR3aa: CASSLEDGLNTEAFF
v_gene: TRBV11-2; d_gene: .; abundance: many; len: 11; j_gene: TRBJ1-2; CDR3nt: TGTGCCAGCAGCCGTTCTTTAGGCTACACCTTC; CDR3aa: CASSRSLGYTF
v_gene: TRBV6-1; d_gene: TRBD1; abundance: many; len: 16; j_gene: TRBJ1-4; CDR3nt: TGTGCCAGCAGTGCCGGACAGGGAGCGACTAATGAAAAACTGTTTTTT; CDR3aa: CASSAGQGATNEKLFF